The entry below describes one T cell receptor (beta chain). The sample contains more than one DNA sequence encoding this CDR3. These data originate in a study of blood T cell repertoires in COVID-19. The overall study: Acute and convalescent COVID-19 specimens originated in the United States, Italy and Spain. The analysed material was cDNA or gDNA that came from T cells, B-cell-depleted T cells, or PBMCs.

In the source study's methods: It was from reference gene primer amplification that nucleated cell counts were estimated. TCRdb's copy holds only in-frame clones and misses some; the assay was immunoSEQ multiplex PCR. V and J calls and clone size are those listed in that table; D and trimming were worked out from the DNA. The sample has some 80,000 clones, around 90% seen once. Trimming at V came to 0 bases and at J to 4 bases, leaving 10 bases not matched to a gene. The CDR3 has 16 residues. Germline CDR1 SGHRS, CDR2 YFSETQ. This chain uses TRBV5-1 with TRBJ2-7; 7 positions agree with TRBD1. The source of this sequence is a man older than 75 with active or convalescent COVID-19. Source material: peripheral blood. CDR3: CASSLEGADLLYEQYV. The CDR3 nucleotides read TGCGCCAGCAGCTTGGAGGGGGCAGATCTACTATACGAGCAGTACGTC.